These 26 T cell receptor beta chains came from one sample sequenced in a study of T cell responses to AZD1222 COVID-19 vaccine. Libraries were prepared by immunoSEQ multiplex PCR; TCRdb keeps only in-frame clonotypes and omits some of them. This table has approximately 140,000 clones, roughly nine tenths appearing once. The sample in question was peripheral blood, obtained on day 0 of AZD1222 vaccination. The receptors derive from an adult in good health.

The count of this clone is one. The chain uses TRBV25-1 and TRBJ1-1, with D perhaps TRBD1 (6 bases). Germline lookup yields CDR1 MGHDK and CDR2 SYGVNS. CDR3 length: 13 residues. V lost 7 bases and J lost 2, with 11 bases in between. The CDR3 bases are TGTGCCAGCATTGGGGGCATCAACACTGAAGCTTTCTTT. Protein sequence: CASIGGINTEAFF. Using reference TRBV25-1 and TRBJ1-1 for the parts outside the CDR3, the full variable domain is EADIYQTPRYLVIGTGKKITLECSQTMGHDKMYWYQQDPGMELHLIHYSYGVNSTEKGDLSSESTVSRIRTEHFPLTLESARPSHTSQYLCASIGGINTEAFFGQGTRLTVV.

CDR3 DNA: TGTGCCAGTAGATCTAGCGGACCTTACAATGAGCAGTTCTTC. Its translation is CASRSSGPYNEQFF. The J gene is TRBJ2-1, the V gene TRBV19; 7 bases are a match to TRBD2. This CDR3 comprises 14 residues. The germline gives CDR1 LNHDA, CDR2 SQIVND (reference sequence). The trim removed 6 bases at V and 4 bases at J, leaving 6 bases unmatched. The full variable domain, completed using reference TRBV19 and TRBJ2-1, is DGGITQSPKYLFRKEGQNVTLSCEQNLNHDAMYWYRQDPGQGLRLIYYSQIVNDFQKGDIAEGYSVSREKKESFPLTVTSAQKNPTAFYLCASRSSGPYNEQFFGPGTRLTVL.

The chain joins TRBV11-2 to TRBJ1-4; D remains ambiguous. CDR1 is SGHAT and CDR2 is FQNNGV in the germline V gene. This CDR3 has 11 residues. V lost 5 bases and J lost 8, with 6 bases in between. This CDR3 is CASSPGEKLFF. The CDR3 DNA is TGTGCCAGCAGCCCTGGCGAAAAACTGTTTTTT.

Turning to this clone: A much more abundant neighbour one base away suggests this may be a read error. This CDR3 is also generated by other DNA sequences in the sample. This chain's CDR3 is CASSDSSGGADTQYF. The CDR3, as DNA: TGTGCCAGCAGTGACTCTAGCGGGGGGGCAGATACGCAGTATTTT. The chain has TRBV6-4 and TRBJ2-3, with 11 bases lining up with TRBD2. The germline CDR1 and CDR2 sequences are MRHNA and SNTAGT. The CDR3 is made up of 15 amino acids. Trimming removed 0 bases from V and 4 bases from J; junction bases left unmatched: 0.

The chain combines TRBV5-4 with TRBJ2-1; 11 bases are shared with TRBD2. The CDR3 loop spans 14 amino acids. J gave up 6 bases and V 4 bases, and 3 bases lay outside the gene matches. Germline V CDR1 and CDR2: SGHNT, YYREEE (reference sequence). The DNA for the CDR3 is TGTGCCAGCAGCCTAGCGGGGGGTGCCAATGAGCAGTTCTTC. The encoded protein is CASSLAGGANEQFF. Complete variable domain (other parts from reference TRBV5-4 and TRBJ2-1): ETGVTQSPTHLIKTRGQQVTLRCSSQSGHNTVSWYQQALGQGPQFIFQYYREEENGRGNFPPRFSGLQFPNYSSELNVNALELDDSALYLCASSLAGGANEQFFGPGTRLTVL.

The rearrangement links TRBV6-4 to TRBJ2-3; no clear D gene. V lost 4 bases, J lost 4 bases, and 15 bases lay in between. Germline V gene data show CDR1 as MRHNA and CDR2 as SNTAGT. The CDR3 extends over 15 amino acids. CDR3 bases: TGTGCCAGCAGTGTTGGCAGTCGAAGCTCAGATACGCAGTATTTT. This codes for CASSVGSRSSDTQYF.

The chain recombines TRBV6-2 or TRBV6-3 with TRBJ2-1; TRBD2 matches at 11 bases. The CDR3 length is 16 residues. The V gene's germline CDR1 is MNHEY and CDR2 SVGEGT. Trimming at V came to 5 bases and at J to 7 bases, leaving 10 bases not matched to a gene. The chain's CDR3 is CASSSSGRALGNEQFF. In DNA form, the CDR3 reads TGTGCCAGCAGTAGTAGCGGGAGGGCCCTGGGTAATGAGCAGTTCTTC.

This clone appeared a single time. V usage is TRBV7-3 and J usage is TRBJ2-1; 15 positions agree with TRBD2. This CDR3 contains 15 residues. With V trimmed by 5 bases and J by 6 bases, 2 bases remained unmatched. Germline V lookup: CDR1 SGHTA, CDR2 FQGTGA. CDR3 region: CASSRGLAGGNEQFF. The CDR3 region has the DNA TGTGCCAGCAGCCGGGGACTAGCGGGAGGCAATGAGCAGTTCTTC.

V is TRBV13 and J is TRBJ1-4; D gene ambiguous. Germline V lookup: CDR1 PRHDT, CDR2 FYEKMQ (reference sequence). This CDR3 has 15 amino acids. V lost 1 base and J 8 bases, leaving 14 bases between the germline ends. In DNA form, the CDR3 reads TGTGCCAGCAGCTTAGCAGGCAGGTCGGCCGAAAAACTGTTTTTT. This codes for CASSLAGRSAEKLFF.

The chain links TRBV5-1 to TRBJ2-1; 11 nucleotides align to TRBD1. Trimming removed 5 bases from V and 7 bases from J; junction bases left unmatched: 11. The CDR3 spans 16 residues. Per germline, CDR1 SGHRS and CDR2 YFSETQ. CDR3: CASSFTGTGGGNEQFF. The CDR3 bases are TGCGCCAGCAGTTTTACCGGGACAGGGGGAGGGAATGAGCAGTTCTTC.

The rearrangement uses TRBV21-1 and TRBJ2-7; the listed D gene, TRBD1, was not tested against the DNA. TRBV21-1 is classified as a pseudogene. The CDR3 is made up of 17 amino acids. In nucleotides, the CDR3 is TGTGCCAGCAGCAAAGGAACTGGTGGGCACCACGACTACGAGCAGTACTTC. Its protein product is CASSKGTGGHHDYEQYF.

V usage is TRBV4-1 and J usage is TRBJ2-7, with D perhaps being TRBD1 or TRBD2 (5 bases each). Germline V gene lookup returns CDR1 MGHRA and CDR2 YSYEKL. Trimming removed 4 bases from V and 2 bases from J, with 27 bases in between. The CDR3 spans 19 residues. CDR3: CASSLRHTDSGRFPYEQYF. CDR3 bases: TGCGCCAGCAGCCTTCGACACACAGATTCGGGACGCTTTCCCTACGAGCAGTACTTC.

The rearrangement joins TRBV29-1 to TRBJ1-1; 8 bases line up with TRBD1. The germline CDR1 and CDR2 sequences are SQVTM and ANQGSEA. V gave up 6 bases and J gave up 7 bases; unmatched junction bases: 19. This CDR3 is built from 16 residues. CDR3 nucleotides: TGCAGCGTCCAACAGATTCCCGGGACAGGCGAGGGTGAAGCTTTCTTT. It encodes CSVQQIPGTGEGEAFF.

J is TRBJ2-7 and V is TRBV19; D unclear. Per germline, CDR1 LNHDA and CDR2 SQIVND (reference sequence). V lost 0 bases and J 3 bases, leaving 6 bases between the germline ends. The CDR3 loop spans 13 amino acids. CDR3 DNA: TGTGCCAGTAGTATAGATCATAGCTACGAGCAGTACTTC. This gives the protein CASSIDHSYEQYF.

V gene TRBV25-1 combines with J gene TRBJ2-1; TRBD1 is a possible D gene (6 bases). There are 14 residues in the CDR3. The V gene's germline CDR1 is MGHDK and CDR2 SYGVNS. With 4 bases removed from V and 7 bases from J, the gap between germline ends came to 14 bases. DNA for the CDR3: TGTGCCAGCAGTGCAAAGTGGGGGCTTAATGAGCAGTTCTTC. This gives the protein CASSAKWGLNEQFF.

The V gene is TRBV5-4, the J gene TRBJ1-1; 8 nucleotides line up with TRBD1. V gave up 0 bases and J gave up 9 bases; unmatched junction bases: 4. The CDR3 length is 13 residues. Germline CDR1 and CDR2: SGHNT and YYREEE (reference sequence). In DNA, the CDR3 is TGTGCCAGCAGCTTGGGGACAGGGAGAAAAGCTTTCTTT. This codes for CASSLGTGRKAFF.

The rearrangement uses TRBV4-2 and TRBJ2-7; D might be TRBD2 (5 bases). V lost 1 base to trimming and J lost 0 bases, with 16 bases between them. CDR1 and CDR2 (germline): LGHNA, YNFKEQ. This CDR3 has 17 residues. Written as DNA, the CDR3 is TGTGCCAGCAGCCAAGGGGAAGGAGGACGAGGCTCCTACGAGCAGTACTTC. This translates into CASSQGEGGRGSYEQYF.

This chain links TRBV6-6 with TRBJ2-7, with a tentative D call TRBD1 (5 bases). The CDR3 length is 13 residues. The germline CDR1 and CDR2 sequences are MNHNY and SVGAGI (reference sequence). Trimming shortened V by 5 bases and J by 5 bases, and 13 bases separated the two germline ends. The CDR3 loop reads CASSSQGNHEQYF. CDR3 DNA: TGTGCCAGCAGTAGTCAGGGAAACCACGAGCAGTACTTC.

V is TRBV29-1 and J is TRBJ2-7; 9 positions match TRBD2. This CDR3 has 15 residues. V lost 4 bases and J lost 2; bases outside the gene matches: 9. Germline V CDR1 and CDR2: SQVTM, ANQGSEA. The CDR3 region is CSVVFSGSPPYEQYF. In DNA, the CDR3 is TGCAGCGTTGTTTTTAGCGGGAGCCCACCCTACGAGCAGTACTTC.

This chain links TRBV19 with TRBJ1-2; D is possibly TRBD1 (5 bases). Deletions cut 3 bases from V and 0 bases from J, with 11 bases between. The CDR3 has 15 amino acids. Germline V lookup: CDR1 LNHDA, CDR2 SQIVND (reference sequence). The CDR3 DNA is TGTGCCAGTAGTATTCTCGGGACTTCTAACTATGGCTACACCTTC. Translated, it gives CASSILGTSNYGYTF.

The chain has TRBV5-6 and TRBJ1-2; D remains unclear. CDR1 and CDR2 from the germline V gene are SGHDT and YYEEEE. The CDR3 length is 11 residues. V lost 7 bases, J lost 4 bases, and 8 bases lay in between. The CDR3 is CASHSLYGYTF. CDR3 nucleotide sequence: TGTGCCAGCCACAGTCTCTATGGCTACACCTTC.

The J gene is TRBJ1-3, the V gene TRBV5-1; no clear D gene. The CDR3 sequence is 15 residues long. V lost 0 bases to trimming and J lost 1 base, with 8 bases between them. CDR1 SGHRS and CDR2 YFSETQ come from the germline V gene. The CDR3 loop is CASSLAQSSGNTIYF. Here the CDR3 DNA reads TGCGCCAGCAGCTTGGCACAGAGTTCTGGAAACACCATATATTTT.

The V and J genes are TRBV27 and TRBJ2-7; possible D gene TRBD2, 6 bases. Germline V gives CDR1 MNHEY, CDR2 SMNVEV (reference sequence). Trimming cost V 5 bases and J 0 bases, with 14 bases left between them. The CDR3 loop spans 15 amino acids. CDR3 region: CASSLRLGGSYEQYF. CDR3 nucleotides: TGTGCCAGCAGTCTAAGACTGGGGGGCTCCTACGAGCAGTACTTC.

The V and J genes are TRBV5-4 and TRBJ1-2; 10 positions agree with TRBD1. Germline V lookup: CDR1 SGHNT, CDR2 YYREEE (reference sequence). The trim removed 5 bases at V and 8 bases at J, leaving 12 bases unmatched. There are 15 residues in the CDR3. CDR3 residues: CASSYGAGTGVGYTF. DNA for the CDR3: TGTGCCAGCAGTTATGGAGCCGGGACAGGGGTAGGCTACACCTTC.

This chain links TRBV4-2 with TRBJ2-1; D ambiguous. CDR3 length equals 17 residues. V was pared by 0 bases and J by 0 bases, with 12 bases between. Per germline, CDR1 LGHNA and CDR2 YNFKEQ. This chain's CDR3 is CASSQEFRLGSYNEQFF. DNA for the CDR3: TGTGCCAGCAGCCAAGAATTCCGACTGGGCTCCTACAATGAGCAGTTCTTC.

The chain carries TRBV7-9 and TRBJ2-1; D unclear. CDR1 SEHNR and CDR2 FQNEAQ come from the germline V gene (reference sequence). This CDR3 is 16 amino acids long. V lost 4 bases to trimming and J lost 1 base, with 14 bases between them. CDR3 bases: TGTGCCAGCAGCTCGAACTCCCGTGGATCCTACAATGAGCAGTTCTTC. Its translation is CASSSNSRGSYNEQFF.